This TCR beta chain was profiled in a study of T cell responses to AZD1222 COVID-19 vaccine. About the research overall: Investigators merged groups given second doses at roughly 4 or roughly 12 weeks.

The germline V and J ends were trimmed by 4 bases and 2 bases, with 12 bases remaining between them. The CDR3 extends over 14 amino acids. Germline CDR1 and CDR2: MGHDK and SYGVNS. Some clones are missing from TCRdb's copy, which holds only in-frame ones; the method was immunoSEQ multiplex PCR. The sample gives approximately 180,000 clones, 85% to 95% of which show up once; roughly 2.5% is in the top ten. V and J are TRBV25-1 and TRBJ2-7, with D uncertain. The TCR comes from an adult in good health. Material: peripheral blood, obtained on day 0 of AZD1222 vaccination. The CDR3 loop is CASSVRTDPYEQYF. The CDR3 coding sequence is TGTGCCAGCAGTGTTCGCACCGACCCCTACGAGCAGTACTTC.